This T cell receptor beta chain came from a study of OX40 agonist ivuxolimab in advanced cancers. Study-wide context: At around 81% male, the cohort had a mean age of about 60 years, ranging from 23 to 79.

Method: immunoSEQ multiplex PCR; TCRdb's copy keeps in-frame clones and lacks some. The sample includes fewer than 90,000 clones, roughly 86% of them seen just once. No patient had autoimmune disease or received systemic immunosuppression. The sample holds a few counts of this clone. Its antigen remains unidentified. Broader study findings: The study found that CD8+ T cells averaged more expanded clones than CD4+.

In germline, CDR1 is MDHEN, CDR2 SYDVKM. Trimming left V 5 bases short and J 7 bases short, with 15 bases between. This CDR3 contains 13 residues. The J gene is TRBJ2-7, the V gene TRBV28; D is possibly TRBD2 (6 bases). Here the sequenced sample was CD4+ or CD8+ T cells sorted from blood, taken in a trial of the OX40 agonist ivuxolimab. This clonotype was obtained from an adult with an advanced solid tumor such as melanoma, head and neck, liver or kidney cancer. The CDR3 DNA sequence: TGTGCCAGCAGTCACCCCCACCGGGGGGAGCAGTACTTC. This sequence encodes CASSHPHRGEQYF.